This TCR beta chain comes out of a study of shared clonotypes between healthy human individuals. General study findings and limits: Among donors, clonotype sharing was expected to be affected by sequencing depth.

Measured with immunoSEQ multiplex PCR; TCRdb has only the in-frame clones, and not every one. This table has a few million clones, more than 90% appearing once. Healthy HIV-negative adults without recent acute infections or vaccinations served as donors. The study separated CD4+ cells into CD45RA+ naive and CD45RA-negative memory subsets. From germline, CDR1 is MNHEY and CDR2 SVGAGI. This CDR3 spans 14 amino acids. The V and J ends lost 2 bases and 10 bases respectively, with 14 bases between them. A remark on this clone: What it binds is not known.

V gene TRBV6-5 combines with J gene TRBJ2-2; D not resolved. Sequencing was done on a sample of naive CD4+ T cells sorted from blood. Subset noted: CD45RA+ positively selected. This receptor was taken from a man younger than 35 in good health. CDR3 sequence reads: CASSYGWSAEELFF. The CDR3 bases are TGTGCCAGCAGTTACGGATGGAGTGCCGAGGAGCTGTTTTTT.